The clone carrying this T cell receptor beta chain was recorded a few times. Its matching antigen is unknown. Expressed TCRB transcripts were sequenced after all isolated RNA was converted to cDNA. The assay was immunoSEQ multiplex PCR, and TCRdb's table has in-frame clones only and misses some. The table has 600,000 or so clones, over 12% seen once. These data belong to a study of beta chain features in type 1 diabetes. Study results and limitations: Type 1 diabetes patients showed a moderate but significant shortening of TCRB CDR3s in all four CD4+ subsets. A PCR bias possibly favoring shorter templates would apply equally to patients and controls.

The CDR3 covers 19 residues. Trimming removed 1 base from V and 1 base from J; junction bases left unmatched: 9. Germline loops: CDR1 SGHAT, CDR2 FQDESV (reference sequence). The chain combines TRBV11-1 with TRBJ2-6, with 8 bases identical to TRBD1. The source is a man between 18 and 35 years old with type 1 diabetes. Sample: naive CD4+ T cells from blood. CDR3 coding DNA: TGTGCCAGCAGCTTAGGGGACAGGTACTCCCCATCTGGGGCCAACGTCCTGACTTTC. This gives the protein CASSLGDRYSPSGANVLTF.